These 8 T cell receptor beta chains were sequenced from one sample in a study of cytomegalovirus exposure and HLA in healthy donors. The PCR contained 60 Vbeta and 13 Jbeta primers. Clones were sequenced by immunoSEQ multiplex PCR, and TCRdb holds only the in-frame ones, with some missing. Seen here are around 190,000 clones, more than 65% observed once, and the top ten hold 3.4%. The specimen was PBMCs. The receptors here all came from a man aged 40-49 years in good health and CMV-seropositive.

The chain carries TRBV21-1 and TRBJ2-3; TRBD1 was called by the table and not checked on the DNA. TRBV21-1 is designated a pseudogene. This CDR3 comprises 14 residues. The CDR3 region is CASSKEGFTDTQYF. CDR3 nucleotides: TGTGCCAGCAGCAAAGAGGGGTTCACAGATACGCAGTATTTT.

This clone is medium-sized. In the same sample, other DNA sequences code for this CDR3. The chain employs TRBV2 and TRBJ1-1; possible D gene TRBD1, 6 bases. The length of the CDR3 is 13 residues. Per germline, CDR1 SNHLY and CDR2 FYNNEI. Trimming took 6 bases from V and 1 from J, leaving 9 bases between them. The CDR3, as DNA: TGTGCCAGCAGACAGGGATGGAACACTGAAGCTTTCTTT. Protein sequence: CASRQGWNTEAFF.

In this sample, this clone turned up a few times. The V gene is TRBV25-1, the J gene TRBJ2-1, with 9 bases matching TRBD2. Germline V CDR1 and CDR2: MGHDK, SYGVNS. V lost 6 bases to trimming and J lost 10 bases; unmatched junction nucleotides: 10. CDR3 size: 14 residues. CDR3 DNA: TGTGCCAGCAGCGTAGCGGGGGCGCGCCACGAGCAGTTCTTC. Amino acid sequence: CASSVAGARHEQFF.

The rearrangement uses TRBV29-1 and TRBJ1-6; TRBD1 matches at 10 bases. Looked up from germline, CDR1 is SQVTM and CDR2 is ANQGSEA. CDR3 length: 13 residues. Unmatched junction bases numbered 6, after V lost 7 bases and J lost 9 bases. As DNA, the CDR3 is TGCAGCGCCGGGGACAGGGGTGGTTCACCCCTCCACTTT. This encodes CSAGDRGGSPLHF.

This chain links TRBV15 with TRBJ2-7, with 13 bases lining up with TRBD2. CDR1 is LNHNV and CDR2 is YYDKDF in the germline V gene (reference sequence). Trimming took 1 base from V and 4 from J; bases not matched to a gene: 7. The CDR3 is 17 residues long. The CDR3: CATSRVGLAGVRYEQYF. In DNA, the CDR3 is TGTGCCACCAGCAGAGTCGGACTAGCGGGAGTAAGGTACGAGCAGTACTTC. Complete variable domain (other parts from reference TRBV15 and TRBJ2-7): DAMVIQNPRYQVTQFGKPVTLSCSQTLNHNVMYWYQQKSSQAPKLLFHYYDKDFNNEADTPDNFQSRRPNTSFCFLDIRSPGLGDTAMYLCATSRVGLAGVRYEQYFGPGTRLTVT.

The chain links TRBV2 to TRBJ2-3; the D gene is possibly TRBD2 (5 bases). Trimming removed 3 bases at V and 2 bases at J, with 12 bases between. The CDR3 length is 15 residues. Per germline, CDR1 SNHLY and CDR2 FYNNEI. The CDR3 reads CASSDEGCSTDTQYF. CDR3 in DNA: TGTGCCAGCAGTGATGAGGGATGCTCCACAGATACGCAGTATTTT. The full variable domain, completed using reference TRBV2 and TRBJ2-3, is EPEVTQTPSHQVTQMGQEVILRCVPISNHLYFYWYRQILGQKVEFLVSFYNNEISEKSEIFDDQFSVERPDGSNFTLKIRSTKLEDSAMYFCASSDEGCSTDTQYFGPGTRLTVL.

V is TRBV7-9 and J is TRBJ2-7; possibly TRBD1 for D (6 bases). V was trimmed by 1 base and J by 6 bases, leaving 13 bases between them. The CDR3 length is 14 residues. Looked up from germline, CDR1 is SEHNR and CDR2 is FQNEAQ (reference sequence). The CDR3 bases are TGTGCCAGCAGCTTAGGTCAGGGGCGGGTCGAGCAGTACTTC. It encodes CASSLGQGRVEQYF.

J is TRBJ2-2 and V is TRBV19; the match to TRBD2 covers 12 bases. V lost 5 bases and J lost 6; bases outside the gene matches: 4. From germline, CDR1 is LNHDA and CDR2 SQIVND (reference sequence). There are 15 residues in the CDR3. CDR3 region: CASSVRLAGAGELFF. CDR3 coding DNA: TGTGCCAGTAGTGTCAGACTAGCGGGAGCCGGGGAGCTGTTTTTT.